This T cell receptor (beta chain) was sequenced during a study of blood T cells in healthy people across ages (dated by TCRdb to about 2015). Describing the broader study: In model experiments, template switching captured about one uniquely barcoded TCR beta cDNA molecule for every two T cells. Age-related changes in TCR beta repertoire diversity were measured in the study by deep sequencing normalized with unique cDNA molecular identifiers. The donors were divided into four age groups: young (average approximately 16 years), middle-aged (under 40), aged (under 70) and long-lived (about 80). To avoid experimental bias, donors of different ages were distributed randomly across sequencing lanes. Using the same blood draw, the study looked at two additional independent replicas of 1 million unique cDNA reads for two donors, one aged 18 to 29 and the other aged 80 or older.

Points the paper makes about the study in general: Because profiling used bulk unsorted PBMCs, naive and antigen-experienced compartments could not be compared conclusively. Observed TCR beta diversity per million T cells fell roughly linearly with age, and a significant reduction was already apparent by age around 36. Compared with the aged group, the long-lived group had more naive CD4+ T cells, fewer expanded clones and increased TCR diversity, a pattern suggesting age selection. Donor CMV infection status was unknown, potentially confounding age-related changes in expanded clonotypes. A strong correlation was found between observed TCR beta diversity and the percentage of naive T cells measured by flow cytometry. Estimates of total diversity based on one million sequenced T cells were regarded as lower bounds and as underestimates.

Donors were 35 to 40 systemically healthy Caucasian individuals from Russia aged about 6 to 100 years. Around 9.7 milliliters of peripheral blood were collected from each donor into EDTA-treated Vacutainer tubes. Ficoll-Paque density-gradient centrifugation was used to isolate PBMCs, with at least 6 million obtained per sample. Trizol reagent was used to extract total RNA from the PBMCs, yielding at least 6 micrograms per sample. Naive CD45RAhigh/CD27high T cell percentages were measured by flow cytometry on a PBMC aliquot from every donor. Comment on this clonotype: There is no known antigen for this receptor. Base-call qualities are not available, and no considerably larger clone is one nucleotide away.

The method was 5' RACE. Data came from an Illumina HiSeq 2500. A second PCR of about 6 to 12 cycles was run with a J-beta primer mix and a sample-barcoded 5' primer. A unique molecular identifier was introduced onto each TCR beta cDNA molecule by a template-switch 5' adaptor carrying 12 random nucleotides. Each sample yielded at least 3 million CDR3-containing paired-end reads. The Mint cDNA synthesis kit, primed by a TRBC-specific oligonucleotide, was used to synthesize first-strand cDNA from all RNA. Following uracil-DNA glycosylase treatment, a first 18-cycle PCR with universal primers M1SS and BC2_uni_R was performed on all cDNA. The paper's data handling went like this. Normalization of each sample was performed by random selection of 1 million high-quality reads, each carrying a distinct molecular identifier. Reads sharing molecular identifiers were discarded rather than binned into consensus sequences. MiTCR, run with a Q25 quality threshold and the strictest error-elimination algorithm, handled CDR3 identification, clonotype clustering and error correction. A nonparametric unseen species model using Euler transformation provided a lower-bound estimate of total TCR beta diversity. Starting from the raw public reads, TCRdb applied fastp trimming at Q25, assembled clones with MiXCR and retained in-frame beta chains. Each entry merges the rows of one CDR3 protein and shows their most common DNA and genes. In this record, the V and J calls reflect TCRdb's handling and not the investigators' own analysis. The sample table shows hundreds of thousands of distinct CDR3 sequences, and approximately 55% are seen once. Of the sample, 40% to 50% is held by the ten largest clones.

Relative to germline, V is 8 bases shorter and J is 3 bases shorter, with 8 bases between their ends. Taken from the germline V gene, the CDR1 and CDR2 loops are SNHLY and FYNNEI. The CDR3 starts with the cysteine, ends with the phenylalanine, and has 11 residues. The read is trimmed to its CDR3 DNA, 33 bases read in frame from base 1. Recombination joined TRBV2 with TRBJ2-7; confidence is insufficient to name the D gene. This receptor was identified in a man at least 80 years old in good health. The material sequenced was blood. The nucleotide sequence is given as TGTGCCAGCTGGCGGAGCTACGAGCAGTACTTC. It is translated as CASWRSYEQYF.